Following are 20 T cell receptor beta chains from one sample sequenced in a study of cytomegalovirus exposure and HLA in healthy donors. The PCR ran on 60 Vbeta and 13 Jbeta primers. Libraries were prepared by immunoSEQ multiplex PCR; TCRdb keeps only in-frame clonotypes and omits some of them. The data show more than 110,000 clones, around 72% seen once. The sample comprised PBMCs. The source is a human donor in good health.

The rearrangement joins TRBV9 to TRBJ2-3; D is possibly TRBD1 (5 bases). This CDR3 contains 17 residues. Germline V gives CDR1 SGDLS, CDR2 YYNGEE. V was shortened by 1 base and J by 7 bases, with 22 bases between the two germline ends. The CDR3, as DNA: TGTGCCAGCAGCGTACGGTCCCAAGGGGATAGAGCAAATACGCAGTATTTT. Protein product: CASSVRSQGDRANTQYF.

The chain employs TRBV2 and TRBJ1-5, with D unclear. The V end was cut by 4 bases, the J end by 3 bases, with 4 bases between. CDR3 length: 12 residues. Looked up from germline, CDR1 is SNHLY and CDR2 is FYNNEI. CDR3 nucleotide sequence: TGTGCCAGCAGTGGGCACAATCAGCCCCAGCATTTT. This encodes CASSGHNQPQHF.

The chain carries TRBV14 and TRBJ1-4; a weak D match, TRBD1 (5 bases). The CDR3 has 15 amino acids. Per germline, CDR1 SGHDN and CDR2 FVKESK. V lost 3 bases and J lost 6, with 14 bases in between. CDR3 bases: TGTGCCAGCAGCCAGGACACAACCCTTTATGAAAAACTGTTTTTT. This encodes CASSQDTTLYEKLFF.

The chain is built from TRBV5-1 and TRBJ2-1, with 7 bases aligning to TRBD2. CDR1 is SGHRS and CDR2 is YFSETQ in the germline V gene. There are 16 residues in the CDR3. V shed 2 bases and J 0 bases; nucleotides not matched to a gene: 5. For the CDR3, the DNA is TGCGCCAGCAGCTTCGTAGCGGGCCGCTCCTACAATGAGCAGTTCTTC. This sequence encodes CASSFVAGRSYNEQFF. The whole variable domain, remainder taken from reference TRBV5-1 and TRBJ2-1, is KAGVTQTPRYLIKTRGQQVTLSCSPISGHRSVSWYQQTPGQGLQFLFEYFSETQRNKGNFPGRFSGRQFSNSRSEMNVSTLELGDSALYLCASSFVAGRSYNEQFFGPGTRLTVL.

The V call is TRBV18, the J call TRBJ1-5, with D perhaps matching TRBD1 (5 bases). The V gene's germline CDR1 is KGHSH and CDR2 LQKENI. The V end lost 3 bases, the J end lost 4 bases, and 13 bases lay between the germline ends. CDR3 length equals 15 residues. The CDR3 DNA is TGTGCCAGCTCACCCACGACGGGGGTAAATCAGCCCCAGCATTTT. Translating it yields CASSPTTGVNQPQHF.

V and J are TRBV29-1 and TRBJ2-5, with 8 bases lining up with TRBD1. The J call may be incorrect, as the DNA end agrees better with TRBJ2-7. Germline V gives CDR1 SQVTM, CDR2 ANQGSEA. The CDR3 is made up of 14 amino acids. The chain's CDR3 is CSVITQGAGYEQYF. CDR3 nucleotide sequence: TGCAGCGTTATAACCCAGGGGGCAGGATACGAGCAGTACTTC.

The CDR3 DNA sequence: TGTGCCAGCAGCGTAGAGTTACGGGGTGGAAACACCATATATTTT. Translation gives CASSVELRGGNTIYF. The chain links TRBV9 to TRBJ1-3, with D uncertain. Trimming removed 0 bases from V and 3 bases from J, with 10 bases in between. The CDR3 runs 15 residues. CDR1 is SGDLS and CDR2 is YYNGEE in the germline V gene. Based on the CDR3 plus reference TRBV9 and TRBJ1-3, the full variable domain is DSGVTQTPKHLITATGQRVTLRCSPRSGDLSVYWYQQSLDQGLQFLIQYYNGEERAKGNILERFSAQQFPDLHSELNLSSLELGDSALYFCASSVELRGGNTIYFGEGSWLTVV.

The chain links TRBV13 to TRBJ2-5, with D possibly matching TRBD2 (5 bases). CDR1 and CDR2 from the germline V gene are PRHDT and FYEKMQ (reference sequence). The CDR3 contains 14 residues. Between the trimmed V and J ends, which lost 2 bases and 4 bases, there was a span of 11 bases. CDR3 in DNA: TGTGCCAGCAGCTTAAGCGGATTTCCAGAGACCCAGTACTTC. Its protein is CASSLSGFPETQYF.

In DNA form, the CDR3 reads TGCGCCAGCAGCTTGGAGGGGTCGAACACCGGGGAGCTGTTTTTT. Residues: CASSLEGSNTGELFF. The V call is TRBV5-1, the J call TRBJ2-2; TRBD1 is a possible D gene (5 bases). Trimming shortened V by 0 bases and J by 0 bases, and 6 bases separated the two germline ends. Germline assignment: CDR1 SGHRS and CDR2 YFSETQ. The CDR3 totals 15 residues.

The chain employs TRBV7-9 and TRBJ2-2, with 7 bases identical to TRBD2. The CDR3 has 15 residues. Per the germline V gene, CDR1 is SEHNR and CDR2 is FQNEAQ (reference sequence). The V segment lost 5 bases and the J segment 0 bases; nucleotides outside the gene matches: 3. In nucleotides, the CDR3 is TGTGCCAGCAGCCTAGGACTAGCGAACACCGGGGAGCTGTTTTTT. Protein: CASSLGLANTGELFF.

V and J are TRBV27 and TRBJ1-5; TRBD1 agrees at 9 bases. Germline CDR1 reads MNHEY; CDR2 reads SMNVEV (reference sequence). The CDR3 has 15 amino acids. V lost 5 bases to trimming and J lost 4 bases; unmatched junction nucleotides: 6. The CDR3 sequence is CASSQLGQGNQPQHF. CDR3 DNA sequence: TGTGCCAGCAGTCAACTGGGACAGGGAAATCAGCCCCAGCATTTT.

V and J are TRBV28 and TRBJ1-6; D gene unclear. Trimming removed 3 bases from V and 8 bases from J, with 11 bases in between. CDR1 is MDHEN, CDR2 SYDVKM, per germline. The CDR3 is 14 amino acids. CDR3 protein: CASSFRISDSPLHF. The CDR3 DNA reads as TGTGCCAGCAGTTTCAGGATTTCTGATTCACCCCTCCACTTT.

This chain joins TRBV4-1 and TRBJ2-1; 9 bases are a match to TRBD1. The CDR3 covers 15 residues. The trim removed 2 bases at V and 9 bases at J, leaving 8 bases unmatched. Per germline, CDR1 MGHRA and CDR2 YSYEKL. CDR3 sequence: CASSQTGTGFFEQFF. As DNA, the CDR3 is TGCGCCAGCAGCCAAACCGGGACAGGGTTTTTTGAGCAGTTCTTC.

This clone has just a few counts. The chain is built from TRBV11-2 and TRBJ2-7; 9 bases fit TRBD2. The germline CDR1 and CDR2 sequences are SGHAT and FQNNGV. This CDR3 has 15 amino acids. J gave up 6 bases and V 1 base, and 7 bases lay outside the gene matches. CDR3 loop: CASSLGLAGRGEQYF. The DNA for the CDR3 is TGTGCCAGCAGCTTAGGGCTAGCGGGGAGAGGCGAGCAGTACTTC.

The table lists this clone with a count of one. For the CDR3, the DNA is TGCGCCAGCAGTCGACGTCAGGGGAATCAGCCCCAGCATTTT. This gives the protein CASSRRQGNQPQHF. This sequence joins TRBV23-1 and TRBJ1-5; tentatively, D is TRBD1 (6 bases). TRBV23-1 is an open reading frame, and its role is uncertain. Between the trimmed V and J ends, which lost 4 bases and 4 bases, there was a span of 11 bases. The CDR3 is made up of 14 amino acids.

This clone was detected only a few times. The chain recombines TRBV14 with TRBJ2-5; D is unclear. With 1 base removed from V and 5 bases from J, the gap between germline ends came to 5 bases. CDR1 and CDR2 from the germline V gene are SGHDN and FVKESK. CDR3 length: 12 amino acids. In nucleotides, the CDR3 is TGTGCCAGCAGCCAAGTCTCTGAGACCCAGTACTTC. Encoded protein: CASSQVSETQYF.

V usage is TRBV9 and J usage is TRBJ1-1; tentatively, D is TRBD1 (5 bases). The CDR3 loop spans 13 amino acids. CDR1 is SGDLS and CDR2 is YYNGEE in the germline V gene. The V end was cut by 5 bases, the J end by 1 base, with 9 bases between. The CDR3 nucleotides read TGTGCCAGCAGGGGGGGGGAGAACACTGAAGCTTTCTTT. As protein: CASRGGENTEAFF.

The V call is TRBV29-1, the J call TRBJ2-7; perhaps TRBD2 as D (6 bases). Trimming shortened V by 5 bases and J by 4 bases, and 15 bases separated the two germline ends. This CDR3 spans 13 amino acids. Germline V CDR1 and CDR2: SQVTM, ANQGSEA. CDR3 amino acids: CSVLSGEAYEQYF. The CDR3 region has the DNA TGCAGCGTTCTTTCGGGAGAGGCTTACGAGCAGTACTTC.

This clone was recorded a few times. V usage is TRBV28 and J usage is TRBJ1-5; D gene unclear. Germline values: CDR1 MDHEN, CDR2 SYDVKM. Trimming removed 5 bases at V and 3 bases at J, with 8 bases between. The CDR3 totals 13 residues. Written as DNA, the CDR3 is TGTGCCAGCAGTCCAGGTCCCAATCAGCCCCAGCATTTT. Translation: CASSPGPNQPQHF.

The chain combines TRBV28 with TRBJ1-3; 7 positions match TRBD1. This CDR3 is built from 14 residues. The trim removed 7 bases at V and 4 bases at J, leaving 7 bases unmatched. Germline loops: CDR1 MDHEN, CDR2 SYDVKM. This CDR3 is CASIPTDRGNTIYF. The CDR3 region has the DNA TGTGCCAGCATCCCTACGGACAGGGGAAACACCATATATTTT.